The 14 T cell receptor beta chains in this list originate from one sample, sequenced in a study of radiation and T cells in renal cell carcinoma. Libraries were prepared by immunoSEQ multiplex PCR; TCRdb keeps only in-frame clonotypes and omits some of them. Counted here are about 120,000 clones, around 81% occurring once; the ten biggest clones make up roughly 6.2%. Time point described: blood 2 weeks post-SBRT. Treatment meaning: 15 Gy SBRT to primary tumor, nephrectomy 4 weeks later. The material sequenced was blood, taken from a patient whose treatment included radiotherapy and nephrectomy. The receptor source for this set is a man aged 50 to 60 with renal cell carcinoma.

This chain connects TRBV19 to TRBJ2-6, with a weak D call TRBD1 (6 bases). The CDR3 runs to 16 residues. V lost 4 bases, J lost 2 bases, and 12 bases lay in between. Germline V gives CDR1 LNHDA, CDR2 SQIVND (reference sequence). The DNA of the CDR3 is TGTGCCAGTAGTAAACCCTCAGGGGCTGGGGCCAACGTCCTGACTTTC. It is translated as CASSKPSGAGANVLTF.

The chain has TRBV23-1 and TRBJ1-1; tentatively, D is TRBD1 (5 bases). TRBV23-1 counts as an open reading frame of uncertain function. This CDR3 region has 12 residues. Trimming shortened V by 7 bases and J by 11 bases, and 17 bases separated the two germline ends. The CDR3 region has the DNA TGCGCCAGCATGGGCAGGGCGGCTGGGGCTTTCTTT. Its translation: CASMGRAAGAFF.

This clone has a handful of counts. This chain links TRBV10-3 with TRBJ1-3; 7 positions match TRBD1. The germline V gene has CDR1 ENHRY and CDR2 SYGVKD. This CDR3 has 15 residues. The junction had 6 bases not matched to a gene; V was cut back by 5 bases and J by 2 bases. In DNA form, the CDR3 reads TGTGCCATCAGTACCGACAGGGTAGCTGGAAACACCATATATTTT. Residues: CAISTDRVAGNTIYF.

This sequence joins TRBV28 and TRBJ2-7; TRBD1 agrees at 7 bases. CDR1 and CDR2 (germline): MDHEN, SYDVKM. Germline trimming cut 0 bases from V and 5 bases from J; bases unmatched to any gene: 4. This CDR3 comprises 14 residues. CDR3 in DNA: TGTGCCAGCAGTTTATGGACAGGGTCTAACGAGCAGTACTTC. Amino acid sequence: CASSLWTGSNEQYF.

This clone was seen a handful of times. This chain connects TRBV2 to TRBJ2-7; 9 bases map to TRBD2. The trim removed 1 base at V and 7 bases at J, leaving 14 bases unmatched. This CDR3 is built from 17 residues. Per germline, CDR1 SNHLY and CDR2 FYNNEI. CDR3 coding DNA: TGTGCCAGCAGTGAAGGGGGATTGGTAGCGGGAGAGTGGGAGCAGTACTTC. Translated: CASSEGGLVAGEWEQYF.

V and J are TRBV30 and TRBJ1-2, with no clear D. Germline V CDR1 and CDR2: GTSNPN, SVGIG (reference sequence). This CDR3 comprises 11 residues. Trimming shortened V by 1 base and J by 5 bases, and 5 bases separated the two germline ends. The CDR3, as DNA: TGTGCCTGGAGTGGCGGTTATGGCTACACCTTC. Translated, it gives CAWSGGYGYTF.

The V gene is TRBV9, the J gene TRBJ2-7; D may match TRBD1 or TRBD2 (5 bases each). Trimming stripped 3 bases from V and 3 bases from J, with 10 bases between. This CDR3 is 13 amino acids long. The germline V gene encodes CDR1 SGDLS and CDR2 YYNGEE. The CDR3, as DNA: TGTGCCAGCAGCGGGGGGAACGTCTACGAGCAGTACTTC. Translating gives CASSGGNVYEQYF.

In its sample, this clone was seen a few times. V and J are TRBV9 and TRBJ2-7, with D unclear. Per the germline V gene, CDR1 is SGDLS and CDR2 is YYNGEE. The V end was cut by 0 bases, the J end by 6 bases, with 13 bases between. This CDR3 has 14 residues. In DNA form, the CDR3 reads TGTGCCAGCAGCGTAGACGTCCCCCCCAGCGAGCAGTACTTC. Translating it yields CASSVDVPPSEQYF. Looking up the rest from reference TRBV9 and TRBJ2-7 gives the full variable domain: DSGVTQTPKHLITATGQRVTLRCSPRSGDLSVYWYQQSLDQGLQFLIQYYNGEERAKGNILERFSAQQFPDLHSELNLSSLELGDSALYFCASSVDVPPSEQYFGPGTRLTVT.

The chain carries TRBV9 and TRBJ2-1; TRBD2 aligns across 10 bases. The V segment lost 0 bases and the J segment 8 bases; nucleotides outside the gene matches: 5. From germline, CDR1 is SGDLS and CDR2 YYNGEE. CDR3 size: 15 residues. This CDR3 reads CASSVAGTSVYEQFF. The CDR3 DNA follows: TGTGCCAGCAGCGTAGCCGGGACTAGCGTCTATGAGCAGTTCTTC.

In DNA form, the CDR3 reads TGTGCCAGCGAAGGGGTAGGCTCCTACGAGCAGTACTTC. As protein: CASEGVGSYEQYF. The chain carries TRBV2 and TRBJ2-7, with a possible D match to TRBD1 (5 bases). V lost 8 bases and J 0 bases, leaving 11 bases between the germline ends. This CDR3 comprises 13 residues. Per germline, CDR1 SNHLY and CDR2 FYNNEI.

J is TRBJ1-2 and V is TRBV4-1, with TRBD1 matching 7 bases. The CDR3 is 13 residues long. Trimming took 4 bases from V and 6 from J; bases not matched to a gene: 5. CDR1 is MGHRA and CDR2 is YSYEKL in the germline V gene. CDR3 in DNA: TGCGCCAGCAGCCGAACAGGGGAGGATGGCTACACCTTC. Encoded protein: CASSRTGEDGYTF.

The gene calls are TRBV5-5 and TRBJ2-5; 9 bases line up with TRBD1. The CDR3 is 13 amino acids. Unmatched junction bases numbered 1, after V lost 5 bases and J lost 2 bases. CDR1 is SGHKS, CDR2 YYEKEE, per germline (reference sequence). The CDR3 spells CASRQGAQETQYF. The CDR3 nucleotides read TGTGCCAGCAGACAGGGGGCGCAAGAGACCCAGTACTTC.

The chain couples TRBV5-1 to TRBJ2-3; D ambiguous. V shed 5 bases and J shed 0 bases, with 10 bases lying between them. This CDR3 has 14 residues. CDR1 is SGHRS, CDR2 YFSETQ, per germline. The CDR3 region is CASSKGISTDTQYF. For the CDR3, the DNA is TGCGCCAGCAGTAAAGGGATTAGCACAGATACGCAGTATTTT.

The gene calls are TRBV7-9 and TRBJ2-3; 9 positions agree with TRBD2. The CDR3 length is 14 residues. CDR1 SEHNR and CDR2 FQNEAQ come from the germline V gene (reference sequence). The V and J ends lost 10 bases and 0 bases, in that order; junction bases with no gene match: 5. The CDR3 reads CAIETSGSTDTQYF. CDR3 sequence (DNA): TGTGCCATCGAGACTAGCGGTAGCACAGATACGCAGTATTTT. Filled out from reference TRBV7-9 and TRBJ2-3, the complete variable domain reads DTGVSQNPRHKITKRGQNVTFRCDPISEHNRLYWYRQTLGQGPEFLTYFQNEAQLEKSRLLSDRFSAERPKGSFSTLEIQRTEQGDSAMYLCAIETSGSTDTQYFGPGTRLTVL.